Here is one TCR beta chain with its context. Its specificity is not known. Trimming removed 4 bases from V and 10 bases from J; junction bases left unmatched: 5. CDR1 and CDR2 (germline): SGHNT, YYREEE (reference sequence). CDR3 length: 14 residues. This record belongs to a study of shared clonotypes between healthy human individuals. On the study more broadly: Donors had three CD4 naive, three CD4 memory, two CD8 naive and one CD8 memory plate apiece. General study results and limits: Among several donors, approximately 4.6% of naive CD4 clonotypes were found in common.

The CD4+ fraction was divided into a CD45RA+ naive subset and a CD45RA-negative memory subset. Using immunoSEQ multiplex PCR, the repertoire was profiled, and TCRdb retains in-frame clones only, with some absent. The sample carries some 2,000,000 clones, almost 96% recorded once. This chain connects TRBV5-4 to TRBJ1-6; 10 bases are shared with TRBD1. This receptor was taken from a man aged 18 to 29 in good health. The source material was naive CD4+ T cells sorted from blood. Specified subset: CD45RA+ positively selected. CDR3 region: CASSPTGGRSPLHF. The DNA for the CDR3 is TGTGCCAGCAGCCCGACAGGGGGCAGATCACCCCTCCACTTT.